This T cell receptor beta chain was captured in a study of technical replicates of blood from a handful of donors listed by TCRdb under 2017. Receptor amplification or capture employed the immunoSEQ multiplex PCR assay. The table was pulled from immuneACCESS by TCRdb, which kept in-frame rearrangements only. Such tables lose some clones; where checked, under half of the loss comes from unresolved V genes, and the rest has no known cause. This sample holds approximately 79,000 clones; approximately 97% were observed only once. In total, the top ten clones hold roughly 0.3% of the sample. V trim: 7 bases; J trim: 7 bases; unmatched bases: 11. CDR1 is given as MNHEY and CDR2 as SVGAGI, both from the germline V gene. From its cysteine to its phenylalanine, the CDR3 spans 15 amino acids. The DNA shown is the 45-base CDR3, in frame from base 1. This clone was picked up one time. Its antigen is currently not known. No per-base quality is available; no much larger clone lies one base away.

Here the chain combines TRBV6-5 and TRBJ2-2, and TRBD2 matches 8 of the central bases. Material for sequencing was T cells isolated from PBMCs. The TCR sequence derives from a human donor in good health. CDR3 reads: CASKSGGPGVGELFF. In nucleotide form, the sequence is TGTGCCAGCAAATCGGGAGGGCCGGGTGTCGGGGAGCTGTTTTTT.